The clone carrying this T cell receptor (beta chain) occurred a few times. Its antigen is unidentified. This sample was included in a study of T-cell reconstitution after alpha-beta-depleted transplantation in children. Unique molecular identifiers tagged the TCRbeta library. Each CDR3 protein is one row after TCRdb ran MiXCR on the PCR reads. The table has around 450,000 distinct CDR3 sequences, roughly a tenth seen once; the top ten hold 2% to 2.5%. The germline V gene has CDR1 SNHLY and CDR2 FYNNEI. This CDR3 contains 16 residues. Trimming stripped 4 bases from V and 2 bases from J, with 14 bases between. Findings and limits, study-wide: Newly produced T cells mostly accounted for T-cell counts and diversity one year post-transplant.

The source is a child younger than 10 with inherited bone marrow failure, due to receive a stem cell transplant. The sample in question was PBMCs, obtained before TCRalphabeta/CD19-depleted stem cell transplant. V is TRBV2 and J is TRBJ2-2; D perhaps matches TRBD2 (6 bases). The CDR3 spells CASSGAGTPNTGELFF. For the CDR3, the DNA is TGTGCCAGCAGTGGGGCCGGGACTCCCAACACCGGGGAGCTGTTTTTT.